This T cell receptor (beta chain) was observed in a study of blood T cell repertoires in COVID-19. Study summary: The United States, Italy and Spain supplied acute and convalescent COVID-19 samples. Nucleic acid was either cDNA or gDNA, and it came from T cells, B-cell-depleted T cells, or PBMCs.

A few counts support this clone. There are 15 residues in the CDR3. V trimming: 3 bases; J trimming: 6 bases; junction bases outside the gene matches: 7. CDR1 and CDR2 (germline): SGHRS, YFSETQ. Profiled with immunoSEQ multiplex PCR; TCRdb holds only in-frame clones, not every one. There are 150,000 to 180,000 clones in the sample; under 85% occur only once, and about 4% lies in the top ten. The sequence was obtained from an elderly woman with acute or convalescent COVID-19. Sequenced material: peripheral blood. The chain carries TRBV5-1 and TRBJ2-2; TRBD2 matches 8 bases. The CDR3 loop reads CASSYGLAVSGELFF. CDR3 sequence (DNA): TGCGCCAGCAGCTATGGACTAGCAGTCTCCGGGGAGCTGTTTTTT.